The 14 T cell receptor beta chains listed next were all sequenced from one sample in a study of T cells in Graves' hyperthyroidism and ophthalmopathy. There were TCR beta CDR3 regions amplified from RNA transcripts. HTBI primers were the set used in a first-round RT-PCR of the TCR CDR3. TCRdb reprocessed the multiplex PCR reads via MiXCR and lists one record per CDR3 protein. The top ten hold around 7.7% of the sample, which has a few hundred thousand distinct CDR3 sequences, about half seen once. The sample consisted of peripheral blood or thyroid tissue (not recorded which). These receptors were obtained from a woman aged 18 to 35 with Graves' hyperthyroidism.

The chain is built from TRBV15 and TRBJ2-7; D is unclear. Germline CDR1 reads LNHNV; CDR2 reads YYDKDF (reference sequence). The length of the CDR3 is 13 residues. Trimming left V 1 base short and J 6 bases short, with 10 bases between. CDR3 loop: CATSRGTVSEQYF. For the CDR3, the DNA is TGTGCCACCAGCAGAGGGACGGTTAGCGAGCAGTACTTC.

The genes are TRBV5-1 and TRBJ1-2; TRBD1 agrees at 7 bases. With 0 bases clipped from V and 5 bases from J, the junction kept 10 bases outside the gene matches. CDR3 size: 16 residues. Germline CDR1 SGHRS, CDR2 YFSETQ. The CDR3 bases are TGCGCCAGCAGCTTGGGACAGGGTATCGGGACTTATGGCTACACCTTC. It codes for CASSLGQGIGTYGYTF.

This chain joins TRBV7-3 and TRBJ2-2, with a weak D call TRBD2 (5 bases). The CDR3 loop spans 17 amino acids. Trimming left V 10 bases short and J 3 bases short, with 24 bases between. Germline loops: CDR1 SGHTA, CDR2 FQGTGA. The CDR3 here is CATSDPVETTYTGELFF. The CDR3 DNA follows: TGTGCCACCAGTGATCCCGTTGAGACTACCTACACCGGGGAGCTGTTTTTT.

The chain carries TRBV9 and TRBJ1-3; 9 nucleotides match TRBD1. V gave up 4 bases and J gave up 8 bases; unmatched junction bases: 13. The CDR3 has 16 residues. Germline V CDR1 and CDR2: SGDLS, YYNGEE. The CDR3 DNA follows: TGTGCCAGCAGCCAAGGACAGGGGACCTATGGCTACACCATATATTTT. Translation gives CASSQGQGTYGYTIYF.

The chain is built from TRBV6-2 or TRBV6-3 and TRBJ1-1; 7 bases match TRBD1. CDR1 and CDR2 (germline): MNHEY, SVGEGT. The V and J ends lost 11 bases and 4 bases, in that order; junction bases with no gene match: 7. The CDR3 is made up of 12 amino acids. The CDR3 here is CAYRGGGTEAFF. The DNA of the CDR3 is TGTGCCTACAGGGGAGGGGGCACTGAAGCTTTCTTT.

The table lists this clonotype with many counts. The V and J genes are TRBV5-8 and TRBJ1-3; no firm D call. Germline V gives CDR1 SGHTS, CDR2 YDEGEE. The CDR3 spans 15 residues. V was cut by 4 bases and J by 4 bases, with 15 bases left in between. The CDR3 region has the DNA TGTGCCAGCAGCCCTAATTCGGGAGCCGGAAACACCATATATTTT. Protein product: CASSPNSGAGNTIYF.

This clonotype was picked up many times. The V gene is TRBV30, the J gene TRBJ1-5; 8 nucleotides line up with TRBD1. Per the germline V gene, CDR1 is GTSNPN and CDR2 is SVGIG (reference sequence). The CDR3 extends over 13 amino acids. J lost 7 bases, V lost 3 bases, and 5 bases had no gene match. CDR3 region: CAWRTGVGQPQHF. Written as DNA, the CDR3 is TGTGCCTGGAGGACAGGGGTGGGGCAGCCCCAGCATTTT.

This clonotype was seen at least ten times. The chain uses TRBV6-5 and TRBJ2-7, with 7 bases fitting TRBD1. This CDR3 has 14 amino acids. Losses at the gene ends were 1 base for V and 5 bases for J; bases not matched to a gene: 5. Germline values: CDR1 MNHEY, CDR2 SVGAGI. In DNA form, the CDR3 reads TGTGCCAGCAGTTACTTTGACAGGGTCCACGAGCAGTACTTC. Its translation: CASSYFDRVHEQYF.

This clonotype showed up many times. The chain links TRBV15 to TRBJ1-2; no reliable D call. The germline gives CDR1 LNHNV, CDR2 YYDKDF (reference sequence). The CDR3 covers 13 residues. V lost 6 bases and J lost 8, with 16 bases in between. The CDR3 bases are TGTGCCACCAGATGTTTAGATCAGCACGGCTACACCTTC. Its translation is CATRCLDQHGYTF.

As concerns this clonotype: A much more abundant neighbour one base away suggests this may be a read error. V is TRBV19 and J is TRBJ2-7; D tentatively reads TRBD1 or TRBD2 (6 bases each). Germline V gene data show CDR1 as LNHDA and CDR2 as SQIVND (reference sequence). This CDR3 spans 14 amino acids. Here the CDR3 DNA reads TGTGCCAGTAGTATCGAGGGGGGCCCCTACGAGCGGTACTTC. Its translation: CASSIEGGPYERYF.

The V gene is TRBV5-4, the J gene TRBJ2-6; no clear D gene. Germline V gives CDR1 SGHNT, CDR2 YYREEE (reference sequence). The ends were cut back, 5 bases at V and 5 bases at J, with 11 bases in the middle. This CDR3 has 14 amino acids. CDR3 amino acids: CASSSFSRANVLTF. CDR3 DNA: TGTGCCAGCAGTTCCTTTTCCCGGGCCAACGTCCTGACTTTC.

The chain couples TRBV7-2 to TRBJ1-2, with a tentative D call TRBD1 (6 bases). The V end lost 6 bases, the J end lost 2 bases, and 16 bases lay between the germline ends. The CDR3 is made up of 15 amino acids. Germline CDR1 is SGHTA and CDR2 is FQGNSA. The CDR3 bases are TGTGCCAGCAGTGACCTAGGGACATCGAACTATGGCTACACCTTC. It codes for CASSDLGTSNYGYTF. The full variable domain, with the rest looked up from reference TRBV7-2 and TRBJ1-2, is GAGVSQSPSNKVTEKGKDVELRCDPISGHTALYWYRQSLGQGLEFLIYFQGNSAPDKSGLPSDRFSAERTGGSVSTLTIQRTQQEDSAVYLCASSDLGTSNYGYTFGSGTRLTVV.

The rearrangement uses TRBV7-2 and TRBJ2-7; D remains unclear. Germline V gene lookup returns CDR1 SGHTA and CDR2 FQGNSA. The CDR3 loop spans 16 amino acids. Deletions cut 6 bases from V and 0 bases from J, with 18 bases between. The DNA of the CDR3 is TGTGCCAGCAGTCTGGGAAACTCCTCGAGCTCCTACGAGCAGTACTTC. Amino acid sequence: CASSLGNSSSSYEQYF.

The V and J genes are TRBV29-1 and TRBJ1-5; a possible D gene is TRBD1 (6 bases). Trimming took 3 bases from V and 7 from J, leaving 13 bases between them. Germline CDR1 and CDR2: SQVTM and ANQGSEA. CDR3 length: 13 amino acids. The CDR3 loop reads CSVDDEGGQPQHF. The CDR3 bases are TGCAGCGTTGACGACGAGGGGGGGCAGCCCCAGCATTTT. Using reference TRBV29-1 and TRBJ1-5 for the parts outside the CDR3, the full variable domain is SAVISQKPSRDICQRGTSLTIQCQVDSQVTMMFWYRQQPGQSLTLIATANQGSEATYESGFVIDKFPISRPNLTFSTLTVSNMSPEDSSIYLCSVDDEGGQPQHFGDGTRLSIL.